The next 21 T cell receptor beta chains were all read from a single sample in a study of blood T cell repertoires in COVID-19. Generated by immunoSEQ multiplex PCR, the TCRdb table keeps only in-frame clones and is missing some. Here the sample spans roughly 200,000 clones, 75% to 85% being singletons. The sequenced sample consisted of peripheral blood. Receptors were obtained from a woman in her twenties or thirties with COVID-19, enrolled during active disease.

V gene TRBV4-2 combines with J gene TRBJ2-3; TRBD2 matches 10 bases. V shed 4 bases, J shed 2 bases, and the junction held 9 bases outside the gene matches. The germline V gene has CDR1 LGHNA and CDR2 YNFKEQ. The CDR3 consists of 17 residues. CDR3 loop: CASSLFLAGDSTDTQYF. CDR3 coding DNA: TGTGCCAGCAGCCTTTTCCTAGCGGGAGATTCCACAGATACGCAGTATTTT.

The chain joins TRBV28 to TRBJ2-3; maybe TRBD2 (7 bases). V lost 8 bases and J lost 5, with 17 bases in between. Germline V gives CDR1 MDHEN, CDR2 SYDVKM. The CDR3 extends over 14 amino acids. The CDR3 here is CASSMGGPGDTQYF. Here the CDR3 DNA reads TGTGCCAGCTCAATGGGGGGGCCGGGAGATACGCAGTATTTT.

The chain's CDR3 is CASSSPGQGAYEQYF. CDR3 in DNA: TGTGCCAGCAGCTCCCCGGGACAGGGGGCCTACGAGCAGTACTTC. The rearrangement uses TRBV5-6 and TRBJ2-7, with 11 bases aligning to TRBD1. Germline V gives CDR1 SGHDT, CDR2 YYEEEE. V dropped 3 bases and J dropped 2; count of bases not matched to a gene: 4. The length of the CDR3 is 15 residues.

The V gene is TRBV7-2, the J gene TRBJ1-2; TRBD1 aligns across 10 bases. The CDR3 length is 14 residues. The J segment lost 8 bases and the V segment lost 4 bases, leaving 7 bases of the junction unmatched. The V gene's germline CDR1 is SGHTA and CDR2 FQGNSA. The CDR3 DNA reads TGTGCCAGCAGCTCGGGACAGGGGATCATCGGCTACACCTTC. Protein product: CASSSGQGIIGYTF.

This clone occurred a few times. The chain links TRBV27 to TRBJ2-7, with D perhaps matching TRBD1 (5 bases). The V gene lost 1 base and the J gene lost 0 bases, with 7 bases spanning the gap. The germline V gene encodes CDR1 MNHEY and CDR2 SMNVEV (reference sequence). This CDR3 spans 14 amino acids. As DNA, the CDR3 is TGTGCCAGCAGTTTATTTACAGGCTCCTACGAGCAGTACTTC. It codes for CASSLFTGSYEQYF.

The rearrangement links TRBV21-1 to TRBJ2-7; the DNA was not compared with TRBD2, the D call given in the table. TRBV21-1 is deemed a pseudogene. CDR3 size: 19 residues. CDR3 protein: CASSPPRGGQTGSSYEQYF. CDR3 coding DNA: TGTGCCAGCAGCCCACCAAGGGGGGGCCAGACGGGGAGCTCCTACGAGCAGTACTTC.

In nucleotides, the CDR3 is TGCGCCAGCAGCTTGGATCCGGATGAAAAACTGTTTTTT. Translated, it gives CASSLDPDEKLFF. The V gene is TRBV5-1, the J gene TRBJ1-4; D is unresolved. Germline V gene lookup returns CDR1 SGHRS and CDR2 YFSETQ. V lost 0 bases, J lost 6 bases, and 6 bases lay in between. The CDR3 consists of 13 residues.

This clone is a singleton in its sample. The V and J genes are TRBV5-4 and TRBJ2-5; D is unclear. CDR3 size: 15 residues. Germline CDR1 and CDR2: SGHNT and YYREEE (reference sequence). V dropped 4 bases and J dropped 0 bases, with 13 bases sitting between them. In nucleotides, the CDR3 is TGTGCCAGCAGCCATCGTCGAGATAACCAAGAGACCCAGTACTTC. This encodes CASSHRRDNQETQYF.

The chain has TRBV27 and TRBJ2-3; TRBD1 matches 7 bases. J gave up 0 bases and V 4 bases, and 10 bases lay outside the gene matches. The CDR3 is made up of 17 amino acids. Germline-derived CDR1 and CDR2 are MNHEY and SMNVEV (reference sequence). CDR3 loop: CASSWQGGPGSTDTQYF. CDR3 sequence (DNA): TGTGCCAGCAGTTGGCAAGGGGGCCCGGGTAGCACAGATACGCAGTATTTT.

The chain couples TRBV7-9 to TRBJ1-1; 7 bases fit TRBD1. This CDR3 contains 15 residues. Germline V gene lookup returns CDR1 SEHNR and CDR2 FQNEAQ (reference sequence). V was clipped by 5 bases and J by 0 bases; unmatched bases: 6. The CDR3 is CASSAADRLNTEAFF. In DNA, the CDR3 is TGTGCCAGCAGCGCCGCGGACAGGCTGAACACTGAAGCTTTCTTT.

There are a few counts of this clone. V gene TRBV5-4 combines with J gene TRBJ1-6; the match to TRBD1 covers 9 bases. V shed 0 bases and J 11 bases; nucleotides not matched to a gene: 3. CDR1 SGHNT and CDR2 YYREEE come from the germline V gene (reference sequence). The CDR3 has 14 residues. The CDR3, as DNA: TGTGCCAGCAGCTTGGGGGGGACAGGGCCACCCCTCCACTTT. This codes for CASSLGGTGPPLHF.

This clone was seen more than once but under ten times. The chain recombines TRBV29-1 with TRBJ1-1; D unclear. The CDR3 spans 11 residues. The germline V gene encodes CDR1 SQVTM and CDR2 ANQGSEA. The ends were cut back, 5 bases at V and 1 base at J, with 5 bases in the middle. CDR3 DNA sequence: TGCAGCGTTTTTAAGAACACTGAAGCTTTCTTT. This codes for CSVFKNTEAFF.

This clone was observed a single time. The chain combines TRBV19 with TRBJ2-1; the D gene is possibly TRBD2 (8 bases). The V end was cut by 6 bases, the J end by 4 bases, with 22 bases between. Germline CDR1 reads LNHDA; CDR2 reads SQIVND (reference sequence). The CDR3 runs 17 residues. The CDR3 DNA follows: TGTGCCAGTAGCAACCACAGGGGACTAGAAGCTTACAATGAGCAGTTCTTC. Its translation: CASSNHRGLEAYNEQFF. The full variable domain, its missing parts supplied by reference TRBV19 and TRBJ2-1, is DGGITQSPKYLFRKEGQNVTLSCEQNLNHDAMYWYRQDPGQGLRLIYYSQIVNDFQKGDIAEGYSVSREKKESFPLTVTSAQKNPTAFYLCASSNHRGLEAYNEQFFGPGTRLTVL.

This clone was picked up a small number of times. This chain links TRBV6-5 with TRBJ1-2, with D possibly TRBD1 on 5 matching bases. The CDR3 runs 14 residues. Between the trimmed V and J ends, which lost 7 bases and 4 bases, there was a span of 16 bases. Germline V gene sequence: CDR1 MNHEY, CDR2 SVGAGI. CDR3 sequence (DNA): TGTGCCAGCAAACCGGGACCGGAGGGCTATGGCTACACCTTC. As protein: CASKPGPEGYGYTF.

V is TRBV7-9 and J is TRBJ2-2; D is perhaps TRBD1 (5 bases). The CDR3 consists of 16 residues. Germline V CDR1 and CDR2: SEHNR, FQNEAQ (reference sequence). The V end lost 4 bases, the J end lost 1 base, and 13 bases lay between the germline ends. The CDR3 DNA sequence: TGTGCCAGCAGCTCAATTGGGGCTAGGAACACCGGGGAGCTGTTTTTT. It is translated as CASSSIGARNTGELFF.

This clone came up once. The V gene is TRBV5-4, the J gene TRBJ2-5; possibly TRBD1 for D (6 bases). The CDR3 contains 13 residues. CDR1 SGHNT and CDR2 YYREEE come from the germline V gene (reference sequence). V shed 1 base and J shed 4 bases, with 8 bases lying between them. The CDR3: CASSLTGSETQYF. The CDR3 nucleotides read TGTGCCAGCAGCTTGACAGGGTCAGAGACCCAGTACTTC. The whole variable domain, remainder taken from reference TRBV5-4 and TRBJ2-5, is ETGVTQSPTHLIKTRGQQVTLRCSSQSGHNTVSWYQQALGQGPQFIFQYYREEENGRGNFPPRFSGLQFPNYSSELNVNALELDDSALYLCASSLTGSETQYFGPGTRLLVL.

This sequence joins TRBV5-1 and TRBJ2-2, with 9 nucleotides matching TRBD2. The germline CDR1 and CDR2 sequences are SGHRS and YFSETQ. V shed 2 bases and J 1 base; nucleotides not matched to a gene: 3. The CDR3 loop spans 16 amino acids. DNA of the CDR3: TGCGCCAGCAGCTTTCTAGCGGGAAGGAACACCGGGGAGCTGTTTTTT. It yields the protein CASSFLAGRNTGELFF.

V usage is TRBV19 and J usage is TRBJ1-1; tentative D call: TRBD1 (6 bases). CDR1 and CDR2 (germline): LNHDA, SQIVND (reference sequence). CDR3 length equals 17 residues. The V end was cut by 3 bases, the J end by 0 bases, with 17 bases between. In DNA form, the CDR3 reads TGTGCCAGTAGTATGGGGGCAGGGGAGTATGTGAACACTGAAGCTTTCTTT. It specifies CASSMGAGEYVNTEAFF.

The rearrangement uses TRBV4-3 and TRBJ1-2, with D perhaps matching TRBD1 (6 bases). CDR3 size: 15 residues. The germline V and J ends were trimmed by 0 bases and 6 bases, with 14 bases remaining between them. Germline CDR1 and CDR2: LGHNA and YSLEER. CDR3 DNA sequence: TGCGCCAGCAGCCAAGAAGGAGCAGGGGCCAATGGCTACACCTTC. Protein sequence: CASSQEGAGANGYTF.

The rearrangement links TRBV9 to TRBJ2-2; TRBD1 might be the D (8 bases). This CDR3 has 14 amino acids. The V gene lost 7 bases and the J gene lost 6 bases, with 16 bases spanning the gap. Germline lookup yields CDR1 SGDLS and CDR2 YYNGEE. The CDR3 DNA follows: TGTGCCAGCGCTAGGACAGGGAGGGCCGGGGAGCTGTTTTTT. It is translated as CASARTGRAGELFF.

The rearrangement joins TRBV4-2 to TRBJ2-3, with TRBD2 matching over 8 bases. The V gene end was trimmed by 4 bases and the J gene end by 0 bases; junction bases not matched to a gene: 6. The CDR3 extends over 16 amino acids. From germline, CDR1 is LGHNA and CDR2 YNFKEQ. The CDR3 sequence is CASSPGGGSSTDTQYF. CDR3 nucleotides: TGTGCCAGCAGCCCCGGCGGGGGGTCTAGCACAGATACGCAGTATTTT.